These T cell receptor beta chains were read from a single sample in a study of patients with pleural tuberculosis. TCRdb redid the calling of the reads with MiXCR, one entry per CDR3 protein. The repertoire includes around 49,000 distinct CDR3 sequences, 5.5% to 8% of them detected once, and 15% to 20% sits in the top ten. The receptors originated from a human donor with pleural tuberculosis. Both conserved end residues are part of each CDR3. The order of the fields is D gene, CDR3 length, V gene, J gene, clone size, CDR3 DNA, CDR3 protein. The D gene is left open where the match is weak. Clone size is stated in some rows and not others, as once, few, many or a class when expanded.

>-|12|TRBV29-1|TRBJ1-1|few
TGCAGCGTTATGACAGGGAACACTGAAGCTTTCTTT
CSVMTGNTEAFF
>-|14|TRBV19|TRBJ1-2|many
TGTGCCAGTAGTATTCTGGCAGACGCGTATGGCTACACCTTC
CASSILADAYGYTF
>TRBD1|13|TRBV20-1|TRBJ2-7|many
TGCAGTGCTAGAGGGACAGGGCCCTACGAGCAGTACTTC
CSARGTGPYEQYF
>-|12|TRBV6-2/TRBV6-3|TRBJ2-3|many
TGTGCCAGCAGTTACCCCGCAGATACGCAGTATTTT
CASSYPADTQYF
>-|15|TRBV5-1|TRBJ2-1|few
TGCGCCAGCAGCCCGGATGAGGGAATCAGCAATGAGCAGTTCTTC
CASSPDEGISNEQFF
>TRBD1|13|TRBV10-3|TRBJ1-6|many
TGTGCCATAGGGACAGGCGAGAATTCACCCCTCCACTTT
CAIGTGENSPLHF
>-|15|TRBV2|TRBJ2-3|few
TGTGCCAGCAGTGAAGGCGGGACGTCTTACGGAACGCAGTATTTT
CASSEGGTSYGTQYF
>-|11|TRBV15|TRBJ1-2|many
TGTGCCACCAGGACCCTGGATGGCTACACCTTC
CATRTLDGYTF
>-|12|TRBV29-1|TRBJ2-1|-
TGCAGCGTTGAAGGTCACCGCAATGAGCAGTTCTTC
CSVEGHRNEQFF
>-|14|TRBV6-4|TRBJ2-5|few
TGTGCCAGCAGTGACGAGACCAATCAAGAGACCCAGTACTTC
CASSDETNQETQYF
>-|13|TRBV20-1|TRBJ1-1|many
TGCAGTGCCGCAAAGGGACGGCTCACTGAAGCTTTCTTT
CSAAKGRLTEAFF
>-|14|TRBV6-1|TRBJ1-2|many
TGTGCCAGCAGCAGCCTGGGGGTGGACTATGGCTACACCTTC
CASSSLGVDYGYTF
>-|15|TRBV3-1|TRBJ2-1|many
TGTGCCAGCAGCCAAGGTGTCGGGACGGAGAATGAGCAGTTCTTC
CASSQGVGTENEQFF
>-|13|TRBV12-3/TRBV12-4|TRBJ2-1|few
TGTGCCAGCAGTCCGTCTTCACAGCTACAGCAGTTCTTC
CASSPSSQLQQFF
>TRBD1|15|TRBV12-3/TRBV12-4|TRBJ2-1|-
TGTGCCAGCAGGAAAGGACAGGGAGCGCAAGATGAGCAGTTCTTC
CASRKGQGAQDEQFF
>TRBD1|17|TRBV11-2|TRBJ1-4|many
TGTGCCAGCAGCTTAGATGGACAGGGGACGACTAATGAAAAACTGTTTTTT
CASSLDGQGTTNEKLFF
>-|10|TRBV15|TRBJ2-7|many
TGTGCCACCAGCGGAAAAGAGCAGTACTTC
CATSGKEQYF